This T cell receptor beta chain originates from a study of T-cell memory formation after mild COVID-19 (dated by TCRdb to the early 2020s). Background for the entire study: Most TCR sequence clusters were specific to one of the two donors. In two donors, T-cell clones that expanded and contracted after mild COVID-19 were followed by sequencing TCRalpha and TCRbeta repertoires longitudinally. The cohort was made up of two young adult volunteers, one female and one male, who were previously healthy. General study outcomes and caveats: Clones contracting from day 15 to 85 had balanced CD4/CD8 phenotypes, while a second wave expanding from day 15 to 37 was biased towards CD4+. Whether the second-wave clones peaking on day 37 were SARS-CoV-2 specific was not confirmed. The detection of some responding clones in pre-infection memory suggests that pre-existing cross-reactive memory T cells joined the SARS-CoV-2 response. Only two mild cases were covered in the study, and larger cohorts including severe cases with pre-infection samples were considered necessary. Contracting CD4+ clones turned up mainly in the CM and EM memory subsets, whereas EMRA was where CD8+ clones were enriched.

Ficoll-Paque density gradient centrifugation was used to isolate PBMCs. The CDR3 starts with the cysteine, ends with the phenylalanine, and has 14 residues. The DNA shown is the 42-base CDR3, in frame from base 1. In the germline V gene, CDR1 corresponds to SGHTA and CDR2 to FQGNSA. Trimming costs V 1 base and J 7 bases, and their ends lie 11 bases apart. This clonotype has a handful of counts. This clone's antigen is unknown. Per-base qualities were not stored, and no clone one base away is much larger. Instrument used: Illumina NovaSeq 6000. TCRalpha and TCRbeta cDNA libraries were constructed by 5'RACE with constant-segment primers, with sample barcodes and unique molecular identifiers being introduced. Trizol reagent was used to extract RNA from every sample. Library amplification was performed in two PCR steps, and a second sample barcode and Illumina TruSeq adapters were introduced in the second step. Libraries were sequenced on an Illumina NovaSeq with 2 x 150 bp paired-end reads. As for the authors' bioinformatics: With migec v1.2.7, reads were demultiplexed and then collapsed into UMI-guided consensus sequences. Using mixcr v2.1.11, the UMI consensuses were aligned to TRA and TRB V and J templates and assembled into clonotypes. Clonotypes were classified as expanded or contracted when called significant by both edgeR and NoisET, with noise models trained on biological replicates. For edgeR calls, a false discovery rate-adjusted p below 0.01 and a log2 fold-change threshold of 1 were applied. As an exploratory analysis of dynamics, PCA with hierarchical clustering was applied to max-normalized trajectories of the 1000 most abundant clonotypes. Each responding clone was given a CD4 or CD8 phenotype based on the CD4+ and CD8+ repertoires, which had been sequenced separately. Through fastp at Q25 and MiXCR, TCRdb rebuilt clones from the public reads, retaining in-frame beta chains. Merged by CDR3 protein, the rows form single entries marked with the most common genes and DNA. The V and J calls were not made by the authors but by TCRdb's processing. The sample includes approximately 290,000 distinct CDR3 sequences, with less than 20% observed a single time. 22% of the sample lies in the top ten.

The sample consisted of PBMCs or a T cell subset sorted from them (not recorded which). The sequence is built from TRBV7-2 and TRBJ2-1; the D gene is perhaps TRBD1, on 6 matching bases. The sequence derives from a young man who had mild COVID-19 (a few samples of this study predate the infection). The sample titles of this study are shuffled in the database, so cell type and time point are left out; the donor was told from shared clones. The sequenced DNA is TGTGCCAGCAGCTTAGACAGGGCTTCGAATGAGCAGTTCTTC. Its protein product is CASSLDRASNEQFF.